In its sample, the clone carrying this TCR beta chain was seen many times. What it binds is unknown. The data belong to a study of identical twins. Whole-study findings and limits: Interpretation of the results relied on cross-sectional statistical analysis and not on following the same donors.

The CDR3 consists of 18 residues. J was trimmed by 0 bases and V by 7 bases; bases with no gene match: 16. From germline, CDR1 is MNHNS and CDR2 SASEGT. Template switching, a step in the protocol, added a universal primer site, and cDNA carried unique molecular identifiers. One entry per CDR3 protein results from TCRdb running MiXCR on the 5' RACE reads. The sample lists 450,000 to 500,000 distinct CDR3 sequences; roughly an eighth were seen once. Only healthy Caucasians were enrolled as donors. The sample was also reused in another study, on yellow fever vaccine responses in identical twins.

This chain links TRBV6-1 with TRBJ2-3; 7 bases map to TRBD2. Sequenced material: CD4+ T cells sorted from blood. The TCR sequence derives from a woman under 30 in good health. The CDR3 region has the DNA TGTGCCAGCAACCCGCAACCTAAGACTAGCTGGAGCACAGATACGCAGTATTTT. Translated: CASNPQPKTSWSTDTQYF.